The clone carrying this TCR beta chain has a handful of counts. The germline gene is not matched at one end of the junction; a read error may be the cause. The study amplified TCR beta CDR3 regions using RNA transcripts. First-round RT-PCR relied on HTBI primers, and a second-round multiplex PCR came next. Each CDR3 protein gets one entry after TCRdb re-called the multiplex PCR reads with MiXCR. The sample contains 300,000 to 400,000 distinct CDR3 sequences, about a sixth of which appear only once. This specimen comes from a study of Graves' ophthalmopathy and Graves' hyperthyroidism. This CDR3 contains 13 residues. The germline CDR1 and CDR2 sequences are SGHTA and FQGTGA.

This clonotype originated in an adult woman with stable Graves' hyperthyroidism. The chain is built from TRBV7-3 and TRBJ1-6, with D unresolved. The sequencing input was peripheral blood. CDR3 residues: CASSEGRNSHLHF. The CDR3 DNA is TGTGCCAGCAGCGAAGGACGGAATTCACACCTCCACTTT.